The 21 T cell receptor beta chains reported below all come from one sample, sequenced in a study of T cells generated in artificial thymic organoids. What these receptors recognize is not known. Reverse primers in the TRAC or TRBC constant regions drove separate semi-nested PCRs for TCRalpha and TCRbeta. TCRdb recomputed calls from the 5' RACE reads with MiXCR, one row per CDR3 protein. The sample has under 7,000 distinct CDR3 sequences; 20% to 25% are singletons. Organoids aggregated human HSPCs with DLL1-transduced murine MS5 stromal cells. FACS-sorted CD34+CD3- hematopoietic stem and progenitor cells, with residual T cells removed, seeded the organoids. Material for sequencing was naive CD8+ T cells grown in artificial thymic organoids from cord blood stem and progenitor cells. Noted subset: CD3+TCRalphabeta+CD8SP T cells; for blood, CD45RO-CCR7+ naive CD8+ T cells. The receptors were gathered from a human donor who gave cord blood stem cells for thymic organoid culture, a cardiac surgery patient who gave postnatal thymus, or a blood donor (not recorded which).

This clonotype is medium-sized (0.01 to 0.1%). The chain employs TRBV28 and TRBJ1-5, with a possible D match to TRBD1 (5 bases). The V gene's germline CDR1 is MDHEN and CDR2 SYDVKM. The CDR3 runs to 12 residues. Trimming shortened V by 6 bases and J by 6 bases, and 9 bases separated the two germline ends. Here the CDR3 reads CASRKGSQPQHF. As DNA, the CDR3 is TGTGCCAGCAGGAAGGGGTCTCAGCCCCAGCATTTT.

Sample share makes this clonotype medium-sized. The genes are TRBV12-3 or TRBV12-4 and TRBJ1-6; D possibly corresponds to TRBD1 (5 bases). The CDR3 sequence is 14 residues long. Trimming shortened V by 3 bases and J by 10 bases, and 13 bases separated the two germline ends. This chain's CDR3 is CASSFVGEGSPLHF. As DNA, the CDR3 is TGTGCCAGCAGTTTTGTGGGGGAAGGATCACCCCTCCACTTT.

J is TRBJ2-1 and V is TRBV12-3 or TRBV12-4, with a possible D match to TRBD1 (5 bases). V dropped 6 bases and J dropped 7 bases, with 19 bases sitting between them. The CDR3 covers 15 residues. This chain's CDR3 is CASSRDWWGLNEQFF. The CDR3 region has the DNA TGTGCCAGCAGCCGTGACTGGTGGGGCCTGAATGAGCAGTTCTTC.

By share, this clonotype ranks as medium-sized. The J gene is TRBJ2-5, the V gene TRBV18; tentatively, D is TRBD2 (5 bases). V was cut by 3 bases and J by 8 bases, with 7 bases left in between. The CDR3 covers 11 residues. Per germline, CDR1 KGHSH and CDR2 LQKENI. The CDR3 bases are TGTGCCAGCTCACCTGCGGGCACCCAGTACTTC. Translation gives CASSPAGTQYF. Filled out from reference TRBV18 and TRBJ2-5, the complete variable domain reads NAGVMQNPRHLVRRRGQEARLRCSPMKGHSHVYWYRQLPEEGLKFMVYLQKENIIDESGMPKERFSAEFPKEGPSILRIQQVVRGDSAAYFCASSPAGTQYFGPGTRLLVL.

This clonotype is labeled large. This chain joins TRBV4-2 and TRBJ1-6; TRBD1 is a possible D gene (6 bases). The CDR3 is 17 residues long. V shed 1 base and J shed 2 bases, with 12 bases lying between them. The V gene's germline CDR1 is LGHNA and CDR2 YNFKEQ. CDR3 nucleotide sequence: TGTGCCAGCAGCCAAGTGAGGTGGACAGCCTATAATTCACCCCTCCACTTT. It encodes CASSQVRWTAYNSPLHF.

The chain combines TRBV18 with TRBJ2-7; D perhaps matches TRBD2 (5 bases). The germline V gene encodes CDR1 KGHSH and CDR2 LQKENI. V was cut by 4 bases and J by 7 bases, with 14 bases left in between. This CDR3 is 13 amino acids long. This chain's CDR3 is CASSRWTGGEQYF. The CDR3 coding sequence is TGTGCCAGCTCACGTTGGACCGGCGGGGAGCAGTACTTC.

By share, this clonotype counts as medium-sized (0.01 to 0.1%). The rearrangement uses TRBV28 and TRBJ2-1; 8 bases map to TRBD2. Trimming removed 2 bases from V and 0 bases from J; junction bases left unmatched: 6. This CDR3 contains 17 residues. Germline CDR1 is MDHEN and CDR2 is SYDVKM. The CDR3 nucleotides read TGTGCCAGCAGTTTAGGGGGCCTAGCGGGCTCCTACAATGAGCAGTTCTTC. Protein product: CASSLGGLAGSYNEQFF.

This clonotype qualifies as medium-sized. The genes are TRBV15 and TRBJ1-5; D is uncertain. V was shortened by 0 bases and J by 3 bases, with 9 bases between the two germline ends. CDR1 is LNHNV, CDR2 YYDKDF, per germline (reference sequence). The CDR3 contains 15 residues. The CDR3, as DNA: TGTGCCACCAGCAGAGATGGGCGGCCCAATCAGCCCCAGCATTTT. It translates to CATSRDGRPNQPQHF.

By sample fraction, this clonotype is medium-sized. The gene calls are TRBV6-1 and TRBJ1-2, with TRBD1 matching over 7 bases. The J segment lost 3 bases and the V segment lost 4 bases, leaving 2 bases of the junction unmatched. Germline V gene lookup returns CDR1 MNHNS and CDR2 SASEGT. The CDR3 spans 13 residues. The CDR3 nucleotides are TGTGCCAGCAGTGGTGACAGGGACTATGGCTACACCTTC. Translation: CASSGDRDYGYTF.

This clonotype is classed as medium-sized. This rearrangement joins TRBV12-3 or TRBV12-4 to TRBJ2-7; 11 nucleotides agree with TRBD1. The length of the CDR3 is 13 residues. Trimming took 3 bases from V and 6 from J; bases not matched to a gene: 1. CDR3 residues: CASSLGTGGEQYF. The CDR3 coding sequence is TGTGCCAGCAGTTTGGGGACAGGGGGCGAGCAGTACTTC.

This chain joins TRBV4-1 and TRBJ2-2; D ambiguous. Germline lookup yields CDR1 MGHRA and CDR2 YSYEKL. Between the trimmed V and J ends, which lost 4 bases and 0 bases, there was a span of 18 bases. This CDR3 has 18 amino acids. The CDR3 loop reads CASSPLGVKPANTGELFF. In nucleotides, the CDR3 is TGCGCCAGCAGCCCGCTTGGGGTGAAGCCCGCGAACACCGGGGAGCTGTTTTTT.

For this clonotype: A single base separates this from a much larger clone, so it may be a read error. The V and J genes are TRBV7-9 and TRBJ2-3, with D perhaps TRBD2 (6 bases). V dropped 6 bases and J dropped 5 bases, with 12 bases sitting between them. The CDR3 has 13 residues. Germline V gene data show CDR1 as SEHNR and CDR2 as FQNEAQ (reference sequence). CDR3 DNA: TGTGCCAGCAGGCGCGGGGCCATAGATACGCAGTATTTT. This translates into CASRRGAIDTQYF.

This clonotype has more than one count but fewer than ten. This may come from a read error, since a much larger clone is one base off. The gene calls are TRBV10-3 and TRBJ2-7; weak D call: TRBD2 (6 bases). This CDR3 spans 15 amino acids. CDR1 is ENHRY and CDR2 is SYGVKD in the germline V gene. Here the CDR3 DNA reads TGTGCCACCGGATGGGCGGGACGGTGCTCCTACGAGCAGTGCTTC. As protein: CATGWAGRCSYEQCF.

In this sample, this clonotype is medium-sized. This chain links TRBV20-1 with TRBJ2-7; D is possibly TRBD1 (5 bases). This CDR3 has 12 residues. Between the trimmed V and J ends, which lost 4 bases and 1 base, there was a span of 8 bases. Germline CDR1 is DFQATT and CDR2 is SNEGSKA (reference sequence). The CDR3 sequence is CSANRLSYEQYF. In DNA form, the CDR3 reads TGCAGTGCTAACAGGTTGTCCTACGAGCAGTACTTC.

This clonotype is deemed medium-sized. The rearrangement links TRBV25-1 to TRBJ2-3; 10 nucleotides align to TRBD2. The CDR3 covers 15 residues. The germline V gene has CDR1 MGHDK and CDR2 SYGVNS. The V segment lost 2 bases and the J segment 4 bases; nucleotides outside the gene matches: 3. This chain's CDR3 is CASSERLAGADTQYF. For the CDR3, the DNA is TGTGCCAGCAGTGAAAGGCTAGCGGGAGCAGATACGCAGTATTTT. The variable domain in full, completed from reference TRBV25-1 and TRBJ2-3, reads EADIYQTPRYLVIGTGKKITLECSQTMGHDKMYWYQQDPGMELHLIHYSYGVNSTEKGDLSSESTVSRIRTEHFPLTLESARPSHTSQYLCASSERLAGADTQYFGPGTRLTVL.

In its sample, this clonotype is medium-sized (0.01 to 0.1%). The chain has TRBV5-1 and TRBJ1-4; 7 bases align to TRBD1. The germline gives CDR1 SGHRS, CDR2 YFSETQ. The CDR3 is made up of 14 amino acids. The junction had 5 bases not matched to a gene; V was cut back by 5 bases and J by 4 bases. CDR3 DNA: TGCGCCAGCAGTGGGGGACAGTTTAATGAAAAACTGTTTTTT. Translation gives CASSGGQFNEKLFF.

Within the sample, this clonotype is medium-sized. The chain combines TRBV5-1 with TRBJ1-5, with D uncertain. In germline, CDR1 is SGHRS, CDR2 YFSETQ. V was shortened by 0 bases and J by 4 bases, with 11 bases between the two germline ends. CDR3 length: 15 amino acids. The CDR3 protein is CASSLGQLPNQPQHF. The CDR3 nucleotides read TGCGCCAGCAGCTTGGGGCAGCTCCCGAATCAGCCCCAGCATTTT.

The rearrangement uses TRBV12-3 or TRBV12-4 and TRBJ2-3; TRBD2 matches 14 bases. The CDR3 spans 16 residues. V shed 5 bases and J 7 bases; nucleotides not matched to a gene: 8. In DNA form, the CDR3 reads TGTGCCAGCAGTACGAGACTAGCGGGGGGGCTAAATACGCAGTATTTT. This sequence encodes CASSTRLAGGLNTQYF.

Notes on this clonotype: A much larger clone differs by one base, so this may be a read error. The rearrangement links TRBV12-3 or TRBV12-4 to TRBJ1-3, with D uncertain. The CDR3 contains 18 residues. The chain's CDR3 is CASSFLGSKTGSGSTIYF. CDR3 coding DNA: TGTGCCAGCAGTTTCTTGGGATCTAAGACCGGATCTGGAAGCACCATATATTTT.

The V call is TRBV5-1, the J call TRBJ2-7, with D possibly being TRBD1 or TRBD2 (5 bases each). CDR1 is SGHRS and CDR2 is YFSETQ in the germline V gene. The CDR3 spans 14 residues. Trimming removed 4 bases at V and 6 bases at J, with 17 bases between. DNA of the CDR3: TGCGCCAGCAGCCTCCTGAGGGGTCCCTTCGAGCAGTACTTC. Protein product: CASSLLRGPFEQYF.

This chain connects TRBV2 to TRBJ1-1; D gene unclear. CDR3 size: 14 residues. Trimming took off 4 bases at V and 4 bases at J, with 13 bases between the two ends. The germline CDR1 and CDR2 sequences are SNHLY and FYNNEI. The DNA of the CDR3 is TGTGCCAGCAGTGTCCCGCCCCGGGTCACTGAAGCTTTCTTT. Residues: CASSVPPRVTEAFF.